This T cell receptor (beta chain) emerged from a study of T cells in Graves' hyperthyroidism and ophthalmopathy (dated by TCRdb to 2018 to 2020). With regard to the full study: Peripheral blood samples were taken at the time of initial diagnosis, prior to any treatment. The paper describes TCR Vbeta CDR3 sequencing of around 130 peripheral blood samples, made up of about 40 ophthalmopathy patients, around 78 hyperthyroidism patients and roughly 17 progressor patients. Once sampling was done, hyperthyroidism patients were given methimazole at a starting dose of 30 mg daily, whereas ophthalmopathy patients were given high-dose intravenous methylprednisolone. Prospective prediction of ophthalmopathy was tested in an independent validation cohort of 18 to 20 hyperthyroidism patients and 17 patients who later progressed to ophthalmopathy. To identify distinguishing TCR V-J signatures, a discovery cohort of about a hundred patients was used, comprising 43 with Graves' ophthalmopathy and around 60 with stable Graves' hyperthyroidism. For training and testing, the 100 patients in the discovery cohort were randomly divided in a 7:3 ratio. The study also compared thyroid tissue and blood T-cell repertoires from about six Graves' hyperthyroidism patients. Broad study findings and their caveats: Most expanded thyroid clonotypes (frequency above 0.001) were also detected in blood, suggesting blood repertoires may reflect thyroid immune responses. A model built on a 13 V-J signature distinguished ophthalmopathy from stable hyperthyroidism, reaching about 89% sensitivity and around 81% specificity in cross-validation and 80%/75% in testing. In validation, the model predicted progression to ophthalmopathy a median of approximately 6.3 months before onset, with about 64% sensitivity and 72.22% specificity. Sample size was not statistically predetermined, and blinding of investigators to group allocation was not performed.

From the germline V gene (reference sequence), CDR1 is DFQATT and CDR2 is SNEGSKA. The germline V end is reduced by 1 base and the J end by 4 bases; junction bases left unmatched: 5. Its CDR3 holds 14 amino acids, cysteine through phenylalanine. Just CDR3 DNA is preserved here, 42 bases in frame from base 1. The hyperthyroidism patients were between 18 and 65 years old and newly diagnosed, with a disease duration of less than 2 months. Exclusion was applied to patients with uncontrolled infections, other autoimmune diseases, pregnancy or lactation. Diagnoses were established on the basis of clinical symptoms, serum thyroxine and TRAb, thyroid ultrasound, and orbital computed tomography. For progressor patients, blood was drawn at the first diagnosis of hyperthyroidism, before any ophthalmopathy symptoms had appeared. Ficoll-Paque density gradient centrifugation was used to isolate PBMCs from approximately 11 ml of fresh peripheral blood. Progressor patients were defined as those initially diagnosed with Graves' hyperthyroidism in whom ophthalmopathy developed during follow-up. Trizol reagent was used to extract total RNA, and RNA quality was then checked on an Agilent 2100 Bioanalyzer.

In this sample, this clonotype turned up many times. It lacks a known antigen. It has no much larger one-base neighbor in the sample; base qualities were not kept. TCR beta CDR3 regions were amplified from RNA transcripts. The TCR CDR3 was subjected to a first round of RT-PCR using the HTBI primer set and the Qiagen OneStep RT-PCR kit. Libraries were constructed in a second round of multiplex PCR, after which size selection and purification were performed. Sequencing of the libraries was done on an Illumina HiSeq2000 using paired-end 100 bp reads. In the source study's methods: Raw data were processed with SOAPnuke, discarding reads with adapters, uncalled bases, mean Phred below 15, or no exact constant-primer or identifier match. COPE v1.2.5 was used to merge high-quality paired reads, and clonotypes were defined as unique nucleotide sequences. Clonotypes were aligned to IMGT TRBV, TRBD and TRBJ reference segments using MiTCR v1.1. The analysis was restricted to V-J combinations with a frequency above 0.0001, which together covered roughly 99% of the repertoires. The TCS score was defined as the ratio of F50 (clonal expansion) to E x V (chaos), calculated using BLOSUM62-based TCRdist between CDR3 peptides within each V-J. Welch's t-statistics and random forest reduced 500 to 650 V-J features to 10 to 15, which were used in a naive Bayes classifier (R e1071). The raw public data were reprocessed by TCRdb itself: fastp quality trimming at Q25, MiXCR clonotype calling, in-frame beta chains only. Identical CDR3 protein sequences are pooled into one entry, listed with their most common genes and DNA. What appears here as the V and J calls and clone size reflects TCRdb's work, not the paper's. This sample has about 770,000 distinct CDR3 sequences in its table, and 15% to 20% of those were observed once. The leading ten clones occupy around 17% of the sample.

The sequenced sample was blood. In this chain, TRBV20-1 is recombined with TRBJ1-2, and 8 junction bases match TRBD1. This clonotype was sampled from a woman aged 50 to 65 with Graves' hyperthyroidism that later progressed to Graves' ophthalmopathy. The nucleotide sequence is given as TGCAGTGCTAGAGCCCTGGGACAGGTCTATGGCTACACCTTC. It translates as CSARALGQVYGYTF.